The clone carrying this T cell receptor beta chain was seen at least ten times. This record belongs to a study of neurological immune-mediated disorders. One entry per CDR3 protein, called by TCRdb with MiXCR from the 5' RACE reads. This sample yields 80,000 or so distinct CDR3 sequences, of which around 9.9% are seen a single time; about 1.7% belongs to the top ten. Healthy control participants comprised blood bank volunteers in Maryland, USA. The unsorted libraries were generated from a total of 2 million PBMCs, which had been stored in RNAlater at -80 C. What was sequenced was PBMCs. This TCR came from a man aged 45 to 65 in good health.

As DNA, the CDR3 is TGCGCCAGCAGCGGGGGGACTAGCTTAGAGACCCAGTACTTC. As protein: CASSGGTSLETQYF. The gene calls are TRBV5-1 and TRBJ2-5, with TRBD2 identical over 9 bases. CDR1 is SGHRS and CDR2 is YFSETQ in the germline V gene. V was pared by 4 bases and J by 4 bases, with 5 bases of the junction left unmatched. CDR3 length: 14 residues.